These 6 T cell receptor beta chains originate from one sample sequenced in a study of OX40 agonist ivuxolimab in advanced cancers. This table comes from immunoSEQ multiplex PCR, and its TCRdb copy is limited to in-frame clones, with some not included. The sample yields nearly 60,000 clones, about 81% seen once. Sequencing used CD4+ or CD8+ T cells sorted from blood, obtained in a trial of the OX40 agonist ivuxolimab. The receptors shown here come from an adult with an advanced solid tumor such as melanoma, head and neck, liver or kidney cancer.

This clone showed up just a few times. The J gene is TRBJ1-5, the V gene TRBV4-1; no reliable D call. V lost 2 bases to trimming and J lost 5 bases, with 13 bases between them. Germline V gene sequence: CDR1 MGHRA, CDR2 YSYEKL. The CDR3 is 15 residues long. CDR3 nucleotides: TGCGCCAGCAGCCAATCCATGTTACTTTATCAGCCCCAGCATTTT. This gives the protein CASSQSMLLYQPQHF.

The rearrangement uses TRBV5-4 and TRBJ2-5; D gene uncertain. The J call may be in error: the DNA end matches TRBJ2-7 better. CDR1 is SGHNT, CDR2 YYREEE, per germline (reference sequence). This CDR3 spans 13 amino acids. The CDR3 DNA reads as TGTGCCAGCAGCTCCCCCGCTACCTACGAGCAGTACTTC. It codes for CASSSPATYEQYF.

This sequence joins TRBV27 and TRBJ1-2, with D possibly TRBD1 on 5 matching bases. There are 13 residues in the CDR3. Germline lookup yields CDR1 MNHEY and CDR2 SMNVEV (reference sequence). The V and J ends lost 10 bases and 4 bases respectively, with 16 bases between them. In DNA, the CDR3 is TGTGCCACCGGGCCGGGGGTCCTCTATGGCTACACCTTC. Encoded protein: CATGPGVLYGYTF.

This chain joins TRBV5-1 and TRBJ2-5, with unresolved D. This CDR3 contains 14 residues. CDR1 is SGHRS, CDR2 YFSETQ, per germline. V was pared by 3 bases and J by 4 bases, with 13 bases between. The CDR3 loop reads CASSYDVERETQYF. The CDR3 nucleotides are TGCGCCAGCAGCTACGACGTCGAAAGAGAGACCCAGTACTTC.

The chain employs TRBV11-3 and TRBJ2-5; tentatively, D is TRBD1 (6 bases). The CDR3 spans 15 residues. V was trimmed by 4 bases and J by 2 bases, leaving 14 bases between them. CDR1 SGHNT and CDR2 YENEEA come from the germline V gene. CDR3 nucleotides: TGTGCCAGCAGCTCCCAAACAGGGCGGCAAGAGACCCAGTACTTC. Translated: CASSSQTGRQETQYF.

V and J are TRBV10-1 and TRBJ2-5; TRBD1 might be the D (6 bases). Trimming removed 4 bases from V and 5 bases from J, with 8 bases in between. CDR3 length: 12 residues. The germline CDR1 and CDR2 sequences are WNHNN and SYGVQD (reference sequence). In nucleotides, the CDR3 is TGCGCCAGCAGTGGAACAGGGGAGACCCAGTACTTC. Its protein product is CASSGTGETQYF.